Sequencing of this T cell receptor (beta chain) was carried out in a study of shared clonotypes between healthy human individuals. Study-level results: Sampling included only blood; tissue repertoires likely differ. Among donors, the sharing of clonotypes was expected to be influenced by sequencing depth.

Several immunoSEQ plates held equal portions of the genomic DNA taken from each subset. Sequencing was performed with immunoSEQ multiplex PCR; in TCRdb, only in-frame clones are kept and a portion is missing. This sample has about 2.2 million clones, with just over 90% found just once. As defined, naive CD8 cells were CD45RO-negative and positively selected for CCR7, with terminally differentiated effector memory CD45RA+ cells excluded. All of the donors resided in Nashville, Tennessee, and each was a Caucasian adult. Germline CDR1 and CDR2: SGHDN and FVKESK. Trimming took off 8 bases at V and 0 bases at J, with 8 bases between the two ends. The CDR3 has 12 residues. Comments on this clone: What it recognizes is unknown.

The source of this sequence is a man aged 18 to 35 in good health. Some clones in this sample may be carry-over from other donors' samples. Material: naive CD8+ T cells from PBMCs. The chain is built from TRBV14 and TRBJ2-7; the D is unclear. The CDR3 coding sequence is TGTGCCAGCGCGGCGGACTCCTACGAGCAGTACTTC. It specifies CASAADSYEQYF. The complete variable domain, with remaining parts taken from reference TRBV14 and TRBJ2-7, reads EAGVTQFPSHSVIEKGQTVTLRCDPISGHDNLYWYRRVMGKEIKFLLHFVKESKQDESGMPNNRFLAERTGGTYSTLKVQPAELEDSGVYFCASAADSYEQYFGPGTRLTVT.